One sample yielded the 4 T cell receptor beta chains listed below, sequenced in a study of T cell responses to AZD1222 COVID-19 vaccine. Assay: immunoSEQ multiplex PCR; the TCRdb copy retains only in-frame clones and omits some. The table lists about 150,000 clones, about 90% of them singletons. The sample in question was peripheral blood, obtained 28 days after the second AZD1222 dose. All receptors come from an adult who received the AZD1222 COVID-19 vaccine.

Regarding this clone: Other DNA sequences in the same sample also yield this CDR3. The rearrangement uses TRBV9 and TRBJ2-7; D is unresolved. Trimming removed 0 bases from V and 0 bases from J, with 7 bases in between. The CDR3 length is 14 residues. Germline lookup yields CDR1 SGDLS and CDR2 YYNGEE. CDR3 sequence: CASSVGASSYEQYF. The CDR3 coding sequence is TGTGCCAGCAGCGTAGGGGCCAGCTCCTACGAGCAGTACTTC.

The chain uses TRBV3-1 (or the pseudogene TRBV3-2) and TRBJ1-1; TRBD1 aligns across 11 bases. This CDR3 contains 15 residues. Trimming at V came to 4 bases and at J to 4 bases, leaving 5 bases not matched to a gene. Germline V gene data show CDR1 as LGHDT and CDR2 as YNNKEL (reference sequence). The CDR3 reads CASSLRTGGITEAFF. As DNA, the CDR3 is TGTGCCAGCAGCCTCCGGACAGGGGGCATCACTGAAGCTTTCTTT.

CDR3 in DNA: TGTGCCAGCAGCTTAGTAATGGGCAAAAACATTCAGTACTTC. Encoded protein: CASSLVMGKNIQYF. The chain carries TRBV7-9 and TRBJ2-4; D remains unclear. The CDR3 covers 14 residues. V dropped 1 base and J dropped 3 bases, with 7 bases sitting between them. CDR1 is SEHNR, CDR2 FQNEAQ, per germline (reference sequence).

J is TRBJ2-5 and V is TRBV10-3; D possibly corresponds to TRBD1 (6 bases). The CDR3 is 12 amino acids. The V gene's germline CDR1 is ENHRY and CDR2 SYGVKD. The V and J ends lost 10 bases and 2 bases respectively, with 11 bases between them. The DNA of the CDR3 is TGTGCCACCAGGGGTTTTCAAGAGACCCAGTACTTC. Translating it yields CATRGFQETQYF.